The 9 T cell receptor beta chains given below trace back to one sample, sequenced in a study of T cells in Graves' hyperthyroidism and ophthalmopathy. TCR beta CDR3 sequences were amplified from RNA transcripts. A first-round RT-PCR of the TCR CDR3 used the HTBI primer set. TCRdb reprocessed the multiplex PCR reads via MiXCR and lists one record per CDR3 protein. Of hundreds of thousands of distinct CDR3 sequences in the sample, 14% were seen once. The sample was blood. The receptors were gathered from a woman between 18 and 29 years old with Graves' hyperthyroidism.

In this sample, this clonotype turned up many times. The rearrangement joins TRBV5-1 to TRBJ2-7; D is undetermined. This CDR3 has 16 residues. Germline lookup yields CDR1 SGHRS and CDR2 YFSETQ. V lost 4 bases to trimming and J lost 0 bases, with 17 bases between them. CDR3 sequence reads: CASSPKGASLSYEQYF. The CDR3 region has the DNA TGCGCCAGCAGCCCGAAGGGTGCATCCCTCTCCTACGAGCAGTACTTC.

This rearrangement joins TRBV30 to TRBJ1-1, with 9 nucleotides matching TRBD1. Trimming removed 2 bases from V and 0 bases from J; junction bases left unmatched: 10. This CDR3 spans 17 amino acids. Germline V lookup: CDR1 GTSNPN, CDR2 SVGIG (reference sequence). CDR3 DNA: TGTGCCTGGAGTTACGCGGGACAGGGTACGTTGAACACTGAAGCTTTCTTT. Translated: CAWSYAGQGTLNTEAFF.

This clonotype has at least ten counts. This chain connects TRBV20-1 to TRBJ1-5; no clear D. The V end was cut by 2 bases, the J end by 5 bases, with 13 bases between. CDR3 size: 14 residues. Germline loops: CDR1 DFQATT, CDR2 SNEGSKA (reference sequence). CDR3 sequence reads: CSARSGTADQPQHF. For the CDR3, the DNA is TGCAGTGCTAGATCTGGCACAGCCGATCAGCCCCAGCATTTT.

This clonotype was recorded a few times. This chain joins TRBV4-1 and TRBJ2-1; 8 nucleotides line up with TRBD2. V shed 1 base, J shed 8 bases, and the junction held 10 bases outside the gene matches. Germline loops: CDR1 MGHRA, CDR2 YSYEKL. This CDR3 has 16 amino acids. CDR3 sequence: CASSQGVGRTSHEQFF. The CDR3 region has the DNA TGCGCCAGCAGCCAAGGGGTGGGGAGGACTAGCCATGAGCAGTTCTTC.

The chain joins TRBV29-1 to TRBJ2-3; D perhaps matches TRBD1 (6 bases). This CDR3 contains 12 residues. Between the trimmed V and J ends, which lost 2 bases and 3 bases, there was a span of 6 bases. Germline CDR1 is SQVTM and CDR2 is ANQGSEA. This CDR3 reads CSVERGTDTQYF. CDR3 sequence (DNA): TGCAGCGTTGAAAGGGGGACAGATACGCAGTATTTT.

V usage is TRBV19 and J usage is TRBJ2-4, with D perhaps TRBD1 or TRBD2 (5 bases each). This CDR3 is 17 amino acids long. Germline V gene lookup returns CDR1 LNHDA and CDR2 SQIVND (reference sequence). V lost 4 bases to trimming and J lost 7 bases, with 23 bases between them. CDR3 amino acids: CASSRGSKRTSRNIQYF. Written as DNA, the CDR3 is TGTGCCAGTAGTAGGGGGAGTAAGAGAACTTCGAGGAACATTCAGTACTTC.

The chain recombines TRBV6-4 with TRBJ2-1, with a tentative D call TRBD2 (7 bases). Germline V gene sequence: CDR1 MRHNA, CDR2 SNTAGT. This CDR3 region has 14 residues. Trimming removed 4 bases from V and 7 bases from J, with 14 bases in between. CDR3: CASSVNGRGNEQFF. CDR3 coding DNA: TGTGCCAGCAGTGTTAATGGGAGGGGGAATGAGCAGTTCTTC.

The DNA of the CDR3 is TGTGCCACCAGCAGAGATTGGAGGACGCCTCAGTATGGCTACACCTTC. It encodes CATSRDWRTPQYGYTF. The chain joins TRBV15 to TRBJ1-2; D remains unclear. The germline V gene has CDR1 LNHNV and CDR2 YYDKDF (reference sequence). The CDR3 sequence is 16 residues long. Trimming took off 0 bases at V and 5 bases at J, with 16 bases between the two ends.

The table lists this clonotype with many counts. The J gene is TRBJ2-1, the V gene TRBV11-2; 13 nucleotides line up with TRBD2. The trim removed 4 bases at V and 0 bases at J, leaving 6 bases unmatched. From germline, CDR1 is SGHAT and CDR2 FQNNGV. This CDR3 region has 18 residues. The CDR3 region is CASSSSLAGGSSYNEQFF. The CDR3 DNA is TGTGCCAGCAGCTCATCACTAGCGGGAGGGAGCTCCTACAATGAGCAGTTCTTC. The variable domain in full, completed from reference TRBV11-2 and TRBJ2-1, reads EAGVAQSPRYKIIEKRQSVAFWCNPISGHATLYWYQQILGQGPKLLIQFQNNGVVDDSQLPKDRFSAERLKGVDSTLKIQPAKLEDSAVYLCASSSSLAGGSSYNEQFFGPGTRLTVL.